This T cell receptor beta chain was recovered during a study of blood T cells in healthy people across ages. Sample-barcoded 5' priming and a J-beta primer mix drove a second PCR of roughly 6 to 12 cycles. MiXCR, run by TCRdb on the 5' RACE reads, gives a single entry per CDR3 protein. In the table there are 600,000 to 800,000 distinct CDR3 sequences, roughly half of which are singletons. Material: blood. The TCR originated in a woman of 80 years or more in good health.

CDR3 DNA: TGCAGTGCTCCCGTTAGCTCCTACAATGAGCAGTTCTTC. This sequence encodes CSAPVSSYNEQFF. The V gene is TRBV20-1, the J gene TRBJ2-1; D is ambiguous. This CDR3 has 13 residues. Germline values: CDR1 DFQATT, CDR2 SNEGSKA (reference sequence). Trimming shortened V by 5 bases and J by 0 bases, and 8 bases separated the two germline ends.